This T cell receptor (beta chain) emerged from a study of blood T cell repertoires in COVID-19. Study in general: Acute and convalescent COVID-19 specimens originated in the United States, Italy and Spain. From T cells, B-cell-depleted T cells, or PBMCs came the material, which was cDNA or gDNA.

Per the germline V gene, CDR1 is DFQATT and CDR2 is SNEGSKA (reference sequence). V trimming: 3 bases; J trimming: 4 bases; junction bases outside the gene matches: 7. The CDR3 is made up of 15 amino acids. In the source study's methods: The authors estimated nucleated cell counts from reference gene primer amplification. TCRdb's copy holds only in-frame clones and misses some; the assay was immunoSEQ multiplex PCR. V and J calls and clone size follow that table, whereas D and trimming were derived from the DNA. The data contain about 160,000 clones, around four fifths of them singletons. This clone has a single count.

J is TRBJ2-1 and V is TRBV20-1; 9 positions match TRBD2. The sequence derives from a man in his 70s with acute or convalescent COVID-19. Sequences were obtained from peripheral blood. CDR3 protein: CSASKEAGGYNEQFF. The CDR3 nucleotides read TGCAGTGCTAGTAAGGAAGCGGGAGGATACAATGAGCAGTTCTTC.